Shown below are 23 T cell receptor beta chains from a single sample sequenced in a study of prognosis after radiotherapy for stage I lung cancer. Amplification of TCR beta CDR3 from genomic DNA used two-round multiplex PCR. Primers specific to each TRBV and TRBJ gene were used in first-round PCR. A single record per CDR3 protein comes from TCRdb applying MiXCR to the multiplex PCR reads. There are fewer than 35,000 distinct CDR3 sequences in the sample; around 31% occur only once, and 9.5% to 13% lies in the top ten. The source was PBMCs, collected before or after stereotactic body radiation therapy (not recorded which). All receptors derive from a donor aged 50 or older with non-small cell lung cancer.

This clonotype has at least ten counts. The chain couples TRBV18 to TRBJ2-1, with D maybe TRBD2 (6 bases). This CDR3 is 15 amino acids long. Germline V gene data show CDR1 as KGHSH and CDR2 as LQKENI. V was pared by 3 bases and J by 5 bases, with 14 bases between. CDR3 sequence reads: CASSPRRTTHNEQFF. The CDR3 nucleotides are TGTGCCAGCTCACCCCGTCGGACTACGCACAATGAGCAGTTCTTC. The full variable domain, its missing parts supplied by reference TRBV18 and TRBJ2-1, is NAGVMQNPRHLVRRRGQEARLRCSPMKGHSHVYWYRQLPEEGLKFMVYLQKENIIDESGMPKERFSAEFPKEGPSILRIQQVVRGDSAAYFCASSPRRTTHNEQFFGPGTRLTVL.

CDR3 sequence reads: CASSVSGLTEAFF. CDR3 DNA: TGTGCCAGCAGTGTATCGGGGCTCACTGAAGCTTTCTTT. This sequence joins TRBV6-2 or TRBV6-3 and TRBJ1-1; D perhaps matches TRBD1 (5 bases). Germline V gene data show CDR1 as MNHEY and CDR2 as SVGEGT. This CDR3 is built from 13 residues. V lost 5 bases, J lost 4 bases, and 11 bases lay in between.

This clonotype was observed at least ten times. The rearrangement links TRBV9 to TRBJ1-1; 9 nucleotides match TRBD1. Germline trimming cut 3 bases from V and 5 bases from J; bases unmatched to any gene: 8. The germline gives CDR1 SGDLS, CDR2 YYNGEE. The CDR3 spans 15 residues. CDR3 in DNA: TGTGCCAGCAGCGCCACAGGGGGCGCGGGGACTGAAGCTTTCTTT. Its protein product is CASSATGGAGTEAFF.

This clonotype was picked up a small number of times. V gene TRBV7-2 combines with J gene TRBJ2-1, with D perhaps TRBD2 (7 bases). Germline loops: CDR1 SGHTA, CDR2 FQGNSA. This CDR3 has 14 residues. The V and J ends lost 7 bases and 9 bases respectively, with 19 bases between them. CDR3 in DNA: TGTGCCAGCATCCGGGAGGAGGGAGGGGGTGAGCAGTTCTTC. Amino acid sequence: CASIREEGGGEQFF.

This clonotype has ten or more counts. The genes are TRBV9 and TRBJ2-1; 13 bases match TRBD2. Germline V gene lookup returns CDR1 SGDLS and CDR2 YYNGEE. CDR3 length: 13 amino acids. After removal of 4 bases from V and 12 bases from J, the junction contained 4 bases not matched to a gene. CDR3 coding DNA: TGTGCCAGCAGCCTCAGACTAGCGGGAGGGCAGTTCTTC. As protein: CASSLRLAGGQFF.

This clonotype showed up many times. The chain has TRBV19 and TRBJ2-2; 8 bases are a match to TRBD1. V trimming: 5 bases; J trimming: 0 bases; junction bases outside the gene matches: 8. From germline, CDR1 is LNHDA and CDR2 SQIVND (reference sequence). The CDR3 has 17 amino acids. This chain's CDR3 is CASSPGTGNPNTGELFF. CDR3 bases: TGTGCCAGTAGTCCCGGGACAGGCAATCCGAACACCGGGGAGCTGTTTTTT. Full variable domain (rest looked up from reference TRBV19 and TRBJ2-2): DGGITQSPKYLFRKEGQNVTLSCEQNLNHDAMYWYRQDPGQGLRLIYYSQIVNDFQKGDIAEGYSVSREKKESFPLTVTSAQKNPTAFYLCASSPGTGNPNTGELFFGEGSRLTVL.

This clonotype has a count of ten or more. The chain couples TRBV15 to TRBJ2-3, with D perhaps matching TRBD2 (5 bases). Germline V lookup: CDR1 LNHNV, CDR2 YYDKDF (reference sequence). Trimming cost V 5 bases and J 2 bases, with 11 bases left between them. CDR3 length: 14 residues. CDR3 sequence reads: CATSRSGFTDTQYF. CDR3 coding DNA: TGTGCCACCAGCCGCAGCGGATTCACAGATACGCAGTATTTT. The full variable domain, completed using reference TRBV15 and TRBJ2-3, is DAMVIQNPRYQVTQFGKPVTLSCSQTLNHNVMYWYQQKSSQAPKLLFHYYDKDFNNEADTPDNFQSRRPNTSFCFLDIRSPGLGDTAMYLCATSRSGFTDTQYFGPGTRLTVL.

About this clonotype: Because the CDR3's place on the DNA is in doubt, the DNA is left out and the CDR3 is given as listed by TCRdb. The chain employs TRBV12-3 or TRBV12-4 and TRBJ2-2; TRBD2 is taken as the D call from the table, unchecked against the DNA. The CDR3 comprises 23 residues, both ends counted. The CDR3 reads CASSPSGGDYGYTFGSGTGELFF.

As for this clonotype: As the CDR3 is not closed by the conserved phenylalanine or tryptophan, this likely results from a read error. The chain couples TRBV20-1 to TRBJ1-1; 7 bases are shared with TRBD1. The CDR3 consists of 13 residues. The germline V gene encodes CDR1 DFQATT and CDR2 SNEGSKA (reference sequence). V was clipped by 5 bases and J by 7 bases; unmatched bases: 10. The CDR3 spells CSAETGSANEAFL. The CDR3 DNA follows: TGCAGTGCTGAGACAGGGTCTGCCAATGAAGCTTTCCTT.

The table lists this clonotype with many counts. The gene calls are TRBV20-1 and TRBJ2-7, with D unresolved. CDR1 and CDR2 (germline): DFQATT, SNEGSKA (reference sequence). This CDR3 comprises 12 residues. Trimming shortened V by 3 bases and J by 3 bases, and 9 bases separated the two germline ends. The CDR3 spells CSASHRNYEQYF. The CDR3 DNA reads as TGCAGTGCTAGTCATCGAAACTACGAGCAGTACTTC.

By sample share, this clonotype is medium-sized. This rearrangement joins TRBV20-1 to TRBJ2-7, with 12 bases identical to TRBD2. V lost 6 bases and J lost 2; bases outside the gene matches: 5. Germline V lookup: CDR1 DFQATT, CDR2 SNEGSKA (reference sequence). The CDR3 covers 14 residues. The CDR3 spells CSATGTSGPYEQYF. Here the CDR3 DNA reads TGCAGTGCCACTGGGACTAGCGGGCCCTACGAGCAGTACTTC.

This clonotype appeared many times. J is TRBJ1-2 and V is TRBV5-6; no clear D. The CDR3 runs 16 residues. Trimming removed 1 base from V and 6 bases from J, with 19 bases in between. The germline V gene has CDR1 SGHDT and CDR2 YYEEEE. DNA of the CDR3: TGTGCCAGCAGCTTGACGGGCAGCATATACTTGGATGGCTACACCTTC. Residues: CASSLTGSIYLDGYTF.

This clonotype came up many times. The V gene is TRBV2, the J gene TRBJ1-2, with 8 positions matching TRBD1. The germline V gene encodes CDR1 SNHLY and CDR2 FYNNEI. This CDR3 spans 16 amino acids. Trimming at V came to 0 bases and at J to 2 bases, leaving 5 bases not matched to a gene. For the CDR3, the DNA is TGTGCCAGCAGTGAAGCGGGGTGGACAGGGAACTATGGCTACACCTTC. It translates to CASSEAGWTGNYGYTF.

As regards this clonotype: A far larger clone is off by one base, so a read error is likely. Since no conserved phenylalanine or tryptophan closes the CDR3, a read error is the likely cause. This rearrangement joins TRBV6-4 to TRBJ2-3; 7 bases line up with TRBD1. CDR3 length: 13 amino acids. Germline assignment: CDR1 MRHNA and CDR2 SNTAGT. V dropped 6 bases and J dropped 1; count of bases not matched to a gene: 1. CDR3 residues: CASRGTGTDTQYL. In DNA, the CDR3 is TGTGCCAGCAGAGGGACAGGCACAGATACGCAGTATCTT.

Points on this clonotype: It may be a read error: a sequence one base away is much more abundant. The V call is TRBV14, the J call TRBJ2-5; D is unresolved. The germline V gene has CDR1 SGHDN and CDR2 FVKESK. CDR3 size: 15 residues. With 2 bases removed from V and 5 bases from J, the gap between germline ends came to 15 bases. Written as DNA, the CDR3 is TGTGCCAGCAGCCAACGCGGAACTAAGGCGGAGACCCAGTACTTC. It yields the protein CASSQRGTKAETQYF.

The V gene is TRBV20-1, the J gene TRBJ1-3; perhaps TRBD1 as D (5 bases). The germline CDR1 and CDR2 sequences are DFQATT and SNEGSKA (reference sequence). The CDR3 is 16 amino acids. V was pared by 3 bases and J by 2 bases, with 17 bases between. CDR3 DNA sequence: TGCAGTGCTAGTGGGGTATACAGGCTAACTGGAAACACCATATATTTT. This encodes CSASGVYRLTGNTIYF.

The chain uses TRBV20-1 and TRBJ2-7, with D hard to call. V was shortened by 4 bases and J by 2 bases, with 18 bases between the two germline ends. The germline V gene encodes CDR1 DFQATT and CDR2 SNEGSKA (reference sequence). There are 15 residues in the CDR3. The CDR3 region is CSATRPGPRPYEQYF. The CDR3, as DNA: TGCAGTGCTACCAGGCCGGGTCCTCGGCCCTACGAGCAGTACTTC.

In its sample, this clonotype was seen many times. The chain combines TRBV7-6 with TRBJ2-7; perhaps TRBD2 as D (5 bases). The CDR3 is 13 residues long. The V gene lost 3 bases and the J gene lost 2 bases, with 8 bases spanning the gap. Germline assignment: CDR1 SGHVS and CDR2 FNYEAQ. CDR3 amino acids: CASSFGDTYEQYF. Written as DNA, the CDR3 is TGTGCCAGCAGCTTCGGGGATACCTACGAGCAGTACTTC.

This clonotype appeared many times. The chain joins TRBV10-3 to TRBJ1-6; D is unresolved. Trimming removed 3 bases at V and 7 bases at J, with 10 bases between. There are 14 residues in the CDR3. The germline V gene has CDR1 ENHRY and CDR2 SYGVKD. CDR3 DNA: TGTGCCATCAGTGATTGGAGAGGAAATTCACCCCTCCACTTT. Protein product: CAISDWRGNSPLHF.

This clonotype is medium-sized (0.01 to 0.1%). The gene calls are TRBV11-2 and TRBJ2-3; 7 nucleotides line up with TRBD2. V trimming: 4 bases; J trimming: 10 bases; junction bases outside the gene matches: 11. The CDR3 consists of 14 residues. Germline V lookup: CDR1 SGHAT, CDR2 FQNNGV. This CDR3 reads CASSSTGGGSSQYF. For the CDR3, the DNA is TGTGCCAGCAGCTCGACGGGGGGAGGGTCATCGCAGTATTTT.

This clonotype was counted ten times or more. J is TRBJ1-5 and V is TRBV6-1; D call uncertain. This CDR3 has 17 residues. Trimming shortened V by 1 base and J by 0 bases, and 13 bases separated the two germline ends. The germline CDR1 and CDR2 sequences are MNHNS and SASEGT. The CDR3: CASSEEGRSNSNQPQHF. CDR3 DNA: TGTGCCAGCAGTGAAGAAGGCCGAAGCAATAGCAATCAGCCCCAGCATTTT.

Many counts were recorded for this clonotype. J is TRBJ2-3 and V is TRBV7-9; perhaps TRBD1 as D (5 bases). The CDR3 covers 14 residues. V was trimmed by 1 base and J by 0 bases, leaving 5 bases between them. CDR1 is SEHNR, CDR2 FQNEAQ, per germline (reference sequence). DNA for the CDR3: TGTGCCAGCAGCTTAGACAGGAGCACAGATACGCAGTATTTT. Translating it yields CASSLDRSTDTQYF.

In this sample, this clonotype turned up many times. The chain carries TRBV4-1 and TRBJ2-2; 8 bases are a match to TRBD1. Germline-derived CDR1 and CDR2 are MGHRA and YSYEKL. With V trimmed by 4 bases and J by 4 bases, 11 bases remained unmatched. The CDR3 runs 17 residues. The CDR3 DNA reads TGCGCCAGCAGCCTTGTACCGACAGGGGCGGCCACCGGGGAGCTGTTTTTT. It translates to CASSLVPTGAATGELFF.